Below are 5 T cell receptor beta chains sequenced from a single sample in a study of CD8 T cells in ankylosing spondylitis. Each CDR3 protein gets one entry after TCRdb re-called the 5' RACE reads with MiXCR. This sample has approximately 260,000 distinct CDR3 sequences; 15% to 20% occur once, and the top ten carry around 30%. Source material: blood, either unsorted or a sorted T cell fraction (not recorded which). The receptors here all came from a male donor with ankylosing spondylitis or in good health (not recorded which).

This clonotype was counted a few times. The V and J genes are TRBV5-5 and TRBJ2-7; D may be TRBD1 (5 bases). CDR1 is SGHKS, CDR2 YYEKEE, per germline (reference sequence). Trimming stripped 2 bases from V and 0 bases from J, with 9 bases between. CDR3 length: 14 amino acids. The CDR3 DNA sequence: TGTGCCAGCAGCTTTGGGGCCAACTCCTACGAGCAGTACTTC. Its protein product is CASSFGANSYEQYF.

This clonotype was seen at least ten times. The rearrangement uses TRBV2 and TRBJ2-1; no firm D call. Trimming took 6 bases from V and 8 from J, leaving 11 bases between them. This CDR3 is 12 amino acids long. Per the germline V gene, CDR1 is SNHLY and CDR2 is FYNNEI. The CDR3 coding sequence is TGTGCCAGCAGCTACTTAATCCATGAGCAGTTCTTC. Translated, it gives CASSYLIHEQFF.

This clonotype was seen ten or more times. This chain uses TRBV29-1 with TRBJ1-1; D gene ambiguous. This CDR3 region has 15 residues. The V end was cut by 2 bases, the J end by 1 base, with 14 bases between. Germline V gene lookup returns CDR1 SQVTM and CDR2 ANQGSEA. The CDR3 loop reads CSVELPRVRNTEAFF. The CDR3 bases are TGCAGCGTTGAATTGCCTAGGGTACGGAACACTGAAGCTTTCTTT.

This clonotype occurred many times. The V and J genes are TRBV4-1 and TRBJ2-1; unclear D gene. Germline assignment: CDR1 MGHRA and CDR2 YSYEKL. The CDR3 is 16 residues long. The germline V and J ends were trimmed by 0 bases and 3 bases, with 12 bases remaining between them. CDR3 amino acids: CASSQERNPHYNEQFF. The DNA for the CDR3 is TGCGCCAGCAGCCAAGAAAGGAACCCTCACTACAATGAGCAGTTCTTC.

This clonotype occurred a few times. The genes are TRBV27 and TRBJ1-6, with D unresolved. Looked up from germline, CDR1 is MNHEY and CDR2 is SMNVEV (reference sequence). V was clipped by 0 bases and J by 0 bases, with 9 bases between them. The CDR3 has 17 amino acids. In nucleotides, the CDR3 is TGTGCCAGCAGTTTATCTGCAGAGAGCTCCTATAATTCACCCCTCCACTTT. This codes for CASSLSAESSYNSPLHF.